Listed here are 18 T cell receptor beta chains from one sample, sequenced in a study of CD8 T cells in ankylosing spondylitis. Via MiXCR, TCRdb re-called the 5' RACE reads, giving one row per CDR3 protein. The table lists about 150,000 distinct CDR3 sequences, around a third of them singletons. Sequencing was performed on synovial fluid, either unsorted or a sorted T cell fraction (not recorded which). The source of these receptors is a male donor with ankylosing spondylitis.

This clonotype was observed a handful of times. The J gene is TRBJ2-3, the V gene TRBV3-1; perhaps TRBD2 as D (7 bases). V lost 1 base and J lost 1, with 15 bases in between. The CDR3 spans 17 residues. Germline V CDR1 and CDR2: LGHDT, YNNKEL (reference sequence). As DNA, the CDR3 is TGTGCCAGCAGCCAAGCGGTCGGGCGGGGGCGCACAGATACGCAGTATTTT. Its protein product is CASSQAVGRGRTDTQYF.

This clonotype showed up just a few times. V is TRBV7-9 and J is TRBJ2-2; no clear D. The CDR3 spans 14 residues. In germline, CDR1 is SEHNR, CDR2 FQNEAQ (reference sequence). V was trimmed by 6 bases and J by 0 bases, leaving 8 bases between them. The CDR3 spells CASSSGANTGELFF. The CDR3 DNA follows: TGTGCCAGCAGTTCAGGTGCGAACACCGGGGAGCTGTTTTTT.

Only one count was recorded for this clonotype. V usage is TRBV5-1 and J usage is TRBJ2-5, with D unclear. The V gene lost 4 bases and the J gene lost 1 base, with 11 bases spanning the gap. The CDR3 sequence is 14 residues long. Germline V gives CDR1 SGHRS, CDR2 YFSETQ. The CDR3 sequence is CASSAEHPQETQYF. The CDR3 DNA sequence: TGCGCCAGCAGCGCGGAACACCCCCAAGAGACCCAGTACTTC.

This clonotype came up once. J is TRBJ1-5 and V is TRBV5-5, with 8 positions matching TRBD1. Germline trimming cut 4 bases from V and 0 bases from J; bases unmatched to any gene: 3. CDR3 size: 15 residues. Germline CDR1 SGHKS, CDR2 YYEKEE (reference sequence). CDR3 region: CASSAGQVSNQPQHF. The CDR3 DNA sequence: TGTGCCAGCAGCGCGGGACAGGTTAGCAATCAGCCCCAGCATTTT.

This clonotype was picked up a small number of times. In DNA form, the CDR3 reads TGTGCCAGCCACAGGGGCAATCAGCCCCAGCATTTT. Protein: CASHRGNQPQHF. The gene calls are TRBV6-1 and TRBJ1-5; D is possibly TRBD1 (6 bases). The CDR3 has 12 residues. Trimming left V 8 bases short and J 2 bases short, with 7 bases between. CDR1 is MNHNS and CDR2 is SASEGT in the germline V gene.

This clonotype was counted many times. The chain is built from TRBV6-5 and TRBJ2-7; 7 bases are a match to TRBD2. The CDR3 sequence is 15 residues long. V was clipped by 4 bases and J by 1 base; unmatched bases: 7. The germline V gene encodes CDR1 MNHEY and CDR2 SVGAGI. The CDR3 bases are TGTGCCAGCAGTTTGGGGTCTAGCGGATCCTACGAGCAGTACTTC. This sequence encodes CASSLGSSGSYEQYF.

V usage is TRBV29-1 and J usage is TRBJ1-1; D gene unclear. From germline, CDR1 is SQVTM and CDR2 ANQGSEA. V shed 6 bases and J shed 1 base, with 12 bases lying between them. This CDR3 has 13 amino acids. CDR3 loop: CSVRAGANTEAFF. The CDR3 bases are TGCAGCGTCCGGGCTGGAGCGAACACTGAAGCTTTCTTT.

This clonotype was observed a few times. J is TRBJ2-3 and V is TRBV9; D is unresolved. Germline assignment: CDR1 SGDLS and CDR2 YYNGEE. Trimming shortened V by 0 bases and J by 6 bases, and 5 bases separated the two germline ends. This CDR3 spans 12 amino acids. CDR3 DNA sequence: TGTGCCAGCAGCGTAGGGTGGGATACGCAGTATTTT. Translated: CASSVGWDTQYF.

In this sample, this clonotype turned up a few times. The chain carries TRBV29-1 and TRBJ1-1, with D unclear. Germline V CDR1 and CDR2: SQVTM, ANQGSEA. The CDR3 covers 13 residues. V was pared by 6 bases and J by 1 base, with 12 bases between. CDR3 residues: CSVPGQRNTEAFF. CDR3 in DNA: TGCAGCGTCCCCGGGCAGAGGAACACTGAAGCTTTCTTT.

J is TRBJ2-1 and V is TRBV11-2, with D perhaps TRBD2 (5 bases). Germline values: CDR1 SGHAT, CDR2 FQNNGV. The CDR3 contains 15 residues. V shed 3 bases and J shed 5 bases, with 14 bases lying between them. The CDR3 coding sequence is TGTGCCAGCAGCTTGACCGGGAAACAAGACAATGAGCAGTTCTTC. Its translation: CASSLTGKQDNEQFF.

This clonotype was recorded at least ten times. V is TRBV5-1 and J is TRBJ1-1; 8 nucleotides align to TRBD1. V lost 0 bases, J lost 4 bases, and 8 bases stayed unmatched. Germline lookup yields CDR1 SGHRS and CDR2 YFSETQ. CDR3 length: 16 residues. In nucleotides, the CDR3 is TGCGCCAGCAGCTTGGCTGGACAGGGTGTAGTCACTGAAGCTTTCTTT. The encoded protein is CASSLAGQGVVTEAFF.

The CDR3 nucleotides read TGTGCCAGCAGCTTGGTGGGATACACAGATACGCAGTATTTT. Translated: CASSLVGYTDTQYF. The chain recombines TRBV5-6 with TRBJ2-3; D gene unclear. This CDR3 contains 14 residues. Looked up from germline, CDR1 is SGHDT and CDR2 is YYEEEE. Deletions cut 0 bases from V and 2 bases from J, with 7 bases between.

This clonotype has more than one count but fewer than ten. V is TRBV10-3 and J is TRBJ1-2; 7 nucleotides agree with TRBD1. Per the germline V gene, CDR1 is ENHRY and CDR2 is SYGVKD. CDR3 length equals 13 residues. The V and J ends lost 7 bases and 5 bases, in that order; junction bases with no gene match: 7. CDR3 residues: CAITYDREYGYTF. CDR3 nucleotide sequence: TGTGCCATCACTTATGACAGGGAGTATGGCTACACCTTC.

This clonotype was counted ten times or more. The chain combines TRBV5-6 with TRBJ1-6, with D possibly TRBD1 on 6 matching bases. Germline-derived CDR1 and CDR2 are SGHDT and YYEEEE. V lost 4 bases, J lost 5 bases, and 13 bases lay in between. There are 15 residues in the CDR3. The DNA of the CDR3 is TGTGCCAGCAGCCCTAGGGGGGGGCATAATTCACCCCTCCACTTT. It is translated as CASSPRGGHNSPLHF.

This rearrangement joins TRBV6-1 to TRBJ1-1; a possible D gene is TRBD1 (6 bases). The CDR3 spans 14 residues. Germline CDR1 is MNHNS and CDR2 is SASEGT. Trimming left V 4 bases short and J 3 bases short, with 12 bases between. In DNA, the CDR3 is TGTGCCAGCAGTGCGCGGGGGGCGTACACTGAAGCTTTCTTT. Its translation is CASSARGAYTEAFF.

The chain has TRBV2 and TRBJ1-6; D ambiguous. The CDR3 consists of 16 residues. V lost 3 bases, J lost 5 bases, and 14 bases lay in between. The germline V gene encodes CDR1 SNHLY and CDR2 FYNNEI. CDR3 nucleotide sequence: TGTGCCAGCAGTGATGGGCCTCCGGGCAATAATTCACCCCTCCACTTT. Translated: CASSDGPPGNNSPLHF.

This clonotype came up a few times. This rearrangement joins TRBV25-1 to TRBJ1-5; 9 bases are a match to TRBD1. CDR3 length: 16 residues. V was clipped by 2 bases and J by 6 bases; unmatched bases: 8. Looked up from germline, CDR1 is MGHDK and CDR2 is SYGVNS. This chain's CDR3 is CASSERRTGVLQPQHF. CDR3 DNA: TGTGCCAGCAGTGAAAGGAGGACAGGGGTCCTTCAGCCCCAGCATTTT.

This rearrangement joins TRBV7-3 to TRBJ2-7, with TRBD1 matching over 7 bases. This CDR3 contains 13 residues. V was clipped by 5 bases and J by 2 bases; unmatched bases: 3. Looked up from germline, CDR1 is SGHTA and CDR2 is FQGTGA. The CDR3 loop reads CASSRQGTYEQYF. The CDR3 DNA reads as TGTGCCAGCAGCAGACAGGGTACCTACGAGCAGTACTTC.